Below, 20 T cell receptor beta chains from the same sample are listed, as sequenced in a study of cytomegalovirus exposure and HLA in healthy donors. This PCR relied on a set of 60 Vbeta primers and 13 Jbeta primers. Sequencing used immunoSEQ multiplex PCR; TCRdb keeps in-frame clones, though not all of them. The sample has 100,000 to 150,000 clones, around 78% seen once. The sample consisted of PBMCs. Receptors originate from a middle-aged man in good health and CMV-seronegative.

The gene calls are TRBV6-1 and TRBJ2-1; 10 bases align to TRBD2. Germline trimming cut 1 base from V and 6 bases from J; bases unmatched to any gene: 3. The CDR3 contains 15 residues. Germline V gene lookup returns CDR1 MNHNS and CDR2 SASEGT. The CDR3 DNA follows: TGTGCCAGCAGTGAAGAGGGACTAGCGTTCAATGAGCAGTTCTTC. Residues: CASSEEGLAFNEQFF.

The genes are TRBV7-2 and TRBJ2-3, with a weak D call TRBD2 (6 bases). Germline CDR1 and CDR2: SGHTA and FQGNSA. V was shortened by 4 bases and J by 0 bases, with 17 bases between the two germline ends. The CDR3 is 17 amino acids. Here the CDR3 reads CASSWDFPGVSTDTQYF. The CDR3 coding sequence is TGTGCCAGCAGCTGGGACTTCCCCGGGGTTAGCACAGATACGCAGTATTTT.

The chain employs TRBV7-3 and TRBJ2-1, with a weak D call TRBD1 (6 bases). From germline, CDR1 is SGHTA and CDR2 FQGTGA. This CDR3 spans 15 amino acids. Deletions cut 4 bases from V and 5 bases from J, with 15 bases between. CDR3 loop: CASSSPGTSNNEQFF. CDR3 in DNA: TGTGCCAGCAGCTCGCCAGGGACATCAAACAATGAGCAGTTCTTC.

This clone turned up a few times. The chain couples TRBV11-2 to TRBJ2-1; 9 nucleotides align to TRBD2. Germline V lookup: CDR1 SGHAT, CDR2 FQNNGV. CDR3 size: 13 residues. The junction had 3 bases not matched to a gene; V was cut back by 5 bases and J by 7 bases. The CDR3 DNA reads as TGTGCCAGCAGCACTCTAGCGGGAAATGAGCAGTTCTTC. This encodes CASSTLAGNEQFF.

This clone was seen only a few times. The CDR3 reads CASRRGTAITGELFF. In nucleotides, the CDR3 is TGTGCCAGCAGGAGAGGGACAGCCATCACCGGGGAGCTGTTTTTT. The genes are TRBV6-6 and TRBJ2-2; 7 positions match TRBD1. After removal of 6 bases from V and 4 bases from J, the junction contained 8 bases not matched to a gene. The CDR3 totals 15 residues. The germline gives CDR1 MNHNY, CDR2 SVGAGI (reference sequence).

The CDR3 DNA is TGCGCCAGCAGCCAAGATGCCGCCAGCCAGCGTCCCAAAGAGACCCAGTACTTC. Its protein product is CASSQDAASQRPKETQYF. The genes are TRBV4-1 and TRBJ2-5; D remains unclear. The CDR3 runs to 18 residues. Germline values: CDR1 MGHRA, CDR2 YSYEKL. The ends were cut back, 0 bases at V and 3 bases at J, with 20 bases in the middle.

This sequence joins TRBV19 and TRBJ2-5; unclear D gene. The germline CDR1 and CDR2 sequences are LNHDA and SQIVND (reference sequence). V was shortened by 6 bases and J by 4 bases, with 12 bases between the two germline ends. The CDR3 is 13 residues long. In nucleotides, the CDR3 is TGTGCCAGTAGCGGGTATAAACGAGAGACCCAGTACTTC. Its translation: CASSGYKRETQYF. The full variable domain, rest sourced from reference TRBV19 and TRBJ2-5, is DGGITQSPKYLFRKEGQNVTLSCEQNLNHDAMYWYRQDPGQGLRLIYYSQIVNDFQKGDIAEGYSVSREKKESFPLTVTSAQKNPTAFYLCASSGYKRETQYFGPGTRLLVL.

The chain combines TRBV7-2 with TRBJ1-1; 8 nucleotides agree with TRBD1. CDR3 length equals 15 residues. Per germline, CDR1 SGHTA and CDR2 FQGNSA. V lost 0 bases, J lost 4 bases, and 4 bases stayed unmatched. CDR3 residues: CASSLAGTGSTEAFF. In nucleotides, the CDR3 is TGTGCCAGCAGCTTAGCGGGGACAGGCTCCACTGAAGCTTTCTTT.

This clone was seen only a few times. The rearrangement uses TRBV6-6 and TRBJ2-5; 7 bases map to TRBD2. The CDR3 contains 14 residues. J gave up 0 bases and V 6 bases, and 4 bases lay outside the gene matches. The germline gives CDR1 MNHNY, CDR2 SVGAGI (reference sequence). The CDR3 sequence: CASSTGGYQETQYF. The CDR3 region has the DNA TGTGCCAGCAGCACCGGGGGGTACCAAGAGACCCAGTACTTC.

The CDR3 here is CAWSMGLAKNIQYF. CDR3 sequence (DNA): TGTGCCTGGAGCATGGGACTAGCCAAAAACATTCAGTACTTC. The rearrangement joins TRBV30 to TRBJ2-4; D is possibly TRBD2 (6 bases). The CDR3 covers 14 residues. Trimming removed 3 bases at V and 0 bases at J, with 9 bases between. Germline assignment: CDR1 GTSNPN and CDR2 SVGIG (reference sequence).

V and J are TRBV29-1 and TRBJ2-7; TRBD1 agrees at 7 bases. This CDR3 has 14 residues. Germline loops: CDR1 SQVTM, CDR2 ANQGSEA. The V gene end was trimmed by 4 bases and the J gene end by 3 bases; junction bases not matched to a gene: 9. CDR3 protein: CSVVDRTTYYEQYF. The CDR3 DNA is TGCAGCGTTGTGGACAGGACAACCTACTACGAGCAGTACTTC.

This rearrangement joins TRBV19 to TRBJ1-3; 8 bases align to TRBD1. CDR1 and CDR2 from the germline V gene are LNHDA and SQIVND (reference sequence). The CDR3 runs 15 residues. V lost 4 bases, J lost 1 base, and 3 bases stayed unmatched. In DNA, the CDR3 is TGTGCCAGTAGTAGCGACAGGGGATCTGGAAACACCATATATTTT. Its protein product is CASSSDRGSGNTIYF.

The rearrangement uses TRBV2 and TRBJ1-2; the D is unclear. From germline, CDR1 is SNHLY and CDR2 FYNNEI. The CDR3 is 14 residues long. Trimming took off 4 bases at V and 0 bases at J, with 9 bases between the two ends. This CDR3 is CASSVYPANYGYTF. Written as DNA, the CDR3 is TGTGCCAGCAGTGTTTACCCGGCTAACTATGGCTACACCTTC.

This clone has just one count. The chain carries TRBV2 and TRBJ1-5; 7 bases agree with TRBD1. Germline V CDR1 and CDR2: SNHLY, FYNNEI. The CDR3 length is 14 residues. With 6 bases clipped from V and 2 bases from J, the junction kept 4 bases outside the gene matches. DNA of the CDR3: TGTGCCAGCAGGACTGGACAGGGCAATCAGCCCCAGCATTTT. This codes for CASRTGQGNQPQHF.

This clone was detected once. V is TRBV19 and J is TRBJ2-3, with TRBD2 as a possible D gene (6 bases). Germline CDR1 reads LNHDA; CDR2 reads SQIVND (reference sequence). The CDR3 is made up of 14 amino acids. V was clipped by 10 bases and J by 5 bases, with 19 bases between them. CDR3 residues: CATTGLPGGDTQYF. The CDR3 bases are TGTGCCACTACCGGACTTCCCGGGGGAGATACGCAGTATTTT.

In this sample, this clone turned up a few times. The chain carries TRBV4-3 and TRBJ2-3; 8 bases fit TRBD2. CDR1 is LGHNA, CDR2 YSLEER, per germline. V lost 1 base, J lost 6 bases, and 6 bases stayed unmatched. The CDR3 sequence is 15 residues long. The CDR3 here is CASSQATGGPDTQYF. In nucleotides, the CDR3 is TGCGCCAGCAGCCAAGCGACGGGGGGGCCCGATACGCAGTATTTT.

The V call is TRBV2, the J call TRBJ2-6, with D uncertain. This CDR3 has 16 amino acids. Between the trimmed V and J ends, which lost 2 bases and 4 bases, there was a span of 12 bases. CDR1 and CDR2 (germline): SNHLY, FYNNEI. CDR3 residues: CASSEHPWAGANVLTF. The CDR3, as DNA: TGTGCCAGCAGTGAACACCCCTGGGCGGGGGCCAACGTCCTGACTTTC.

V is TRBV7-9 and J is TRBJ1-2; a weak D match, TRBD1 (5 bases). Trimming pared 1 base from V and 7 bases from J, leaving 19 bases between. CDR3 length: 16 amino acids. Germline loops: CDR1 SEHNR, CDR2 FQNEAQ (reference sequence). The CDR3 DNA sequence: TGTGCCAGCAGCTTAGTTGCGGGGCCCAGGGAGGCTGGCTACACCTTC. Its protein is CASSLVAGPREAGYTF.

This clone has a handful of counts. The genes are TRBV9 and TRBJ2-1, with D maybe TRBD2 (6 bases). The CDR3 runs to 15 residues. V lost 0 bases to trimming and J lost 6 bases, with 13 bases between them. The V gene's germline CDR1 is SGDLS and CDR2 YYNGEE. The CDR3, as DNA: TGTGCCAGCAGCGTAGCGAACAGACTAGTCAATGAGCAGTTCTTC. Its translation: CASSVANRLVNEQFF.

This clone turned up a few times. V gene TRBV9 combines with J gene TRBJ2-7; tentative D call: TRBD2 (5 bases). The CDR3 length is 15 residues. V was cut by 3 bases and J by 3 bases, with 16 bases left in between. Germline loops: CDR1 SGDLS, CDR2 YYNGEE. The DNA for the CDR3 is TGTGCCAGCAGCGAGAGGGCAGGAAAAAGCTACGAGCAGTACTTC. This encodes CASSERAGKSYEQYF.